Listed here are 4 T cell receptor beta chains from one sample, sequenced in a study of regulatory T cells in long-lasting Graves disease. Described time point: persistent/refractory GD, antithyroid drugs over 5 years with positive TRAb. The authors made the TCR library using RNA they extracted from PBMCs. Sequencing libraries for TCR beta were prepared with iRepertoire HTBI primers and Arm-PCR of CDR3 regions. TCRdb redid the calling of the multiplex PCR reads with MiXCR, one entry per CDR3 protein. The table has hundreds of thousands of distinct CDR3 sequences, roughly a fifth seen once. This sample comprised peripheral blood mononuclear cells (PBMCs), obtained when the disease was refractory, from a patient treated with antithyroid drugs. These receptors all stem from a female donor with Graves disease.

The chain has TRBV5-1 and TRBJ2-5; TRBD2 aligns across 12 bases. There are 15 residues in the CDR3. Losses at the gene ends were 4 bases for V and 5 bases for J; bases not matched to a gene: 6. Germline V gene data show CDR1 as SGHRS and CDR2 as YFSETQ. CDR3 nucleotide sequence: TGCGCCAGCAGCCCGACTAGCGGGAGTTCGGAGACCCAGTACTTC. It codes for CASSPTSGSSETQYF.

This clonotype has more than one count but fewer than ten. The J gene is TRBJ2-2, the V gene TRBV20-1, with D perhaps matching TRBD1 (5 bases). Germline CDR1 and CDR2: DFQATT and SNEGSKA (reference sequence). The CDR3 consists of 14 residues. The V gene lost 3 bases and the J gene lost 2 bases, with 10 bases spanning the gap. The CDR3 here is CSASRTSNTGELFF. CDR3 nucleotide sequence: TGCAGTGCTAGTAGGACATCAAACACCGGGGAGCTGTTTTTT.

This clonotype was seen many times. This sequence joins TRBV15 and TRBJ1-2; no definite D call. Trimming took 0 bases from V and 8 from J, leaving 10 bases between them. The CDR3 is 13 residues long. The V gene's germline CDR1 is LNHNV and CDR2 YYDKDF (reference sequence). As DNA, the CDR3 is TGTGCCACCAGCAGAGATCCCGGTGTCGGCTACACCTTC. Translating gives CATSRDPGVGYTF.

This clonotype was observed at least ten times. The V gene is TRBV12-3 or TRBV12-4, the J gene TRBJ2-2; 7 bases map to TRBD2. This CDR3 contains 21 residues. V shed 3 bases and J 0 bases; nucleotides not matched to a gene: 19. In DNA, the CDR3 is TGTGCCAGCAGTTTCGAAATGGGAGGGCCTCCACTATACTCGAACACCGGGGAGCTGTTTTTT. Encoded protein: CASSFEMGGPPLYSNTGELFF.